One sample yielded the 9 T cell receptor beta chains listed below, sequenced in a study of glioma-infiltrating T cells after dendritic cell vaccination. This table comes from immunoSEQ multiplex PCR, and its TCRdb copy is limited to in-frame clones, with some not included. The sample records just under 60,000 clones, about 80% being singletons. Stated time point: after dendritic cell vaccination, including at tumor progression/relapse. The sequenced sample was blood, obtained after dendritic cell vaccination. These receptors all stem from a human donor with glioblastoma.

The chain is built from TRBV10-3 and TRBJ2-5, with 7 bases aligning to TRBD1. V was pared by 4 bases and J by 2 bases, with 4 bases of the junction left unmatched. This CDR3 has 14 residues. Germline V gene lookup returns CDR1 ENHRY and CDR2 SYGVKD. CDR3 DNA: TGTGCCATCAGTGTAGCCAGGGGGCAAGAGACCCAGTACTTC. This gives the protein CAISVARGQETQYF.

This clone was observed a handful of times. The chain recombines TRBV5-4 with TRBJ1-3; weak D call: TRBD1 (5 bases). The ends were cut back, 1 base at V and 2 bases at J, with 7 bases in the middle. The CDR3 extends over 14 amino acids. Germline assignment: CDR1 SGHNT and CDR2 YYREEE (reference sequence). The CDR3 DNA follows: TGTGCCAGCAGCTTGTGGGGGGCTGGAAACACCATATATTTT. Protein product: CASSLWGAGNTIYF.

The rearrangement uses TRBV5-4 and TRBJ2-2; 9 nucleotides agree with TRBD1. This CDR3 region has 16 residues. The V gene end was trimmed by 4 bases and the J gene end by 5 bases; junction bases not matched to a gene: 9. Germline V lookup: CDR1 SGHNT, CDR2 YYREEE (reference sequence). CDR3 amino acids: CASSPPTGGGTGELFF. CDR3 coding DNA: TGTGCCAGCAGCCCCCCGACAGGGGGAGGAACCGGGGAGCTGTTTTTT.

The table lists this clone with a count of one. This chain uses TRBV5-1 with TRBJ2-7, with 11 bases aligning to TRBD1. The CDR3 covers 15 residues. The J segment lost 6 bases and the V segment lost 4 bases, leaving 9 bases of the junction unmatched. Germline V gene data show CDR1 as SGHRS and CDR2 as YFSETQ. CDR3 nucleotide sequence: TGCGCCAGCAGCCTGGGGGGCGGGACAGGGGGCGAGCAGTACTTC. Amino acids: CASSLGGGTGGEQYF. The complete variable domain, with remaining parts taken from reference TRBV5-1 and TRBJ2-7, reads KAGVTQTPRYLIKTRGQQVTLSCSPISGHRSVSWYQQTPGQGLQFLFEYFSETQRNKGNFPGRFSGRQFSNSRSEMNVSTLELGDSALYLCASSLGGGTGGEQYFGPGTRLTVT.

The rearrangement uses TRBV5-5 and TRBJ1-1, with TRBD1 matching 8 bases. Per the germline V gene, CDR1 is SGHKS and CDR2 is YYEKEE (reference sequence). With 4 bases clipped from V and 1 base from J, the junction kept 6 bases outside the gene matches. The CDR3 is 15 amino acids. The CDR3 sequence is CASSPKDRENTEAFF. CDR3 DNA sequence: TGTGCCAGCAGCCCGAAGGACAGGGAGAACACTGAAGCTTTCTTT.

V and J are TRBV30 and TRBJ1-6; D gene ambiguous. V shed 3 bases and J shed 0 bases, with 15 bases lying between them. CDR3 length equals 17 residues. Germline CDR1 GTSNPN, CDR2 SVGIG (reference sequence). The CDR3 region has the DNA TGTGCCTGGAGACGGGGATTGTCGAGCTCCTATAATTCACCCCTCCACTTT. Amino acid sequence: CAWRRGLSSSYNSPLHF. The full variable domain, rest sourced from reference TRBV30 and TRBJ1-6, is SQTIHQWPATLVQPVGSPLSLECTVEGTSNPNLYWYRQAAGRGLQLLFYSVGIGQISSEVPQNLSASRPQDRQFILSSKKLLLSDSGFYLCAWRRGLSSSYNSPLHFGNGTRLTVT.

The chain joins TRBV9 to TRBJ2-1; 9 nucleotides match TRBD2. The V gene end was trimmed by 2 bases and the J gene end by 8 bases; junction bases not matched to a gene: 8. CDR3 size: 15 residues. Germline CDR1 reads SGDLS; CDR2 reads YYNGEE. The CDR3: CASSVGGGALDEQFF. The DNA of the CDR3 is TGTGCCAGCAGCGTCGGCGGGGGGGCTCTCGATGAGCAGTTCTTC.

This clone was counted between two and nine times. The chain couples TRBV19 to TRBJ1-1; D not resolved. This CDR3 spans 13 amino acids. V lost 8 bases and J lost 1, with 11 bases in between. Germline values: CDR1 LNHDA, CDR2 SQIVND (reference sequence). The CDR3 DNA follows: TGTGCCAGTGGTCAGACAAAGAACACTGAAGCTTTCTTT. Protein product: CASGQTKNTEAFF.

The rearrangement uses TRBV18 and TRBJ2-3; D might be TRBD1 (6 bases). Germline CDR1 reads KGHSH; CDR2 reads LQKENI. The CDR3 totals 17 residues. Trimming pared 1 base from V and 5 bases from J, leaving 19 bases between. The CDR3 is CASSPRTMDRLGDTQYF. CDR3 DNA: TGTGCCAGCTCACCACGAACAATGGACAGATTGGGAGATACGCAGTATTTT.